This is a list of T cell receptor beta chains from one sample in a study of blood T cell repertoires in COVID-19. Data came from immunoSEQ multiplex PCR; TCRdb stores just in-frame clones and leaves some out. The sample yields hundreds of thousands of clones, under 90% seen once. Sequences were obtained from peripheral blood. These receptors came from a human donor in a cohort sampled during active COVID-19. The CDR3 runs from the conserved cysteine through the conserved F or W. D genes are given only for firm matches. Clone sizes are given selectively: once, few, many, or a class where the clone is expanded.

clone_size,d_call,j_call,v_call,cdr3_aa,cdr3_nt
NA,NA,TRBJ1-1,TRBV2,CASSVLPNTEAFF,TGTGCCAGCAGTGTACTTCCGAACACTGAAGCTTTCTTT
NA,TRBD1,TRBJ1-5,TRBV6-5,CASSKDRASNQPQHF,TGTGCCAGCAGTAAGGACAGGGCCAGCAATCAGCCCCAGCATTTT
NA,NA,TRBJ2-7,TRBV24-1,CATSDLSQGRNEQYF,TGTGCCACCAGTGATTTGTCACAGGGGAGGAACGAGCAGTACTTC
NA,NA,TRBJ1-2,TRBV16,CASSQFPGSGYTF,TGTGCCAGCAGCCAATTTCCAGGGTCGGGCTACACCTTC
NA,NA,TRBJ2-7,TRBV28,CASSRLQETYEQYF,TGTGCCAGCAGTAGGTTGCAGGAAACCTACGAGCAGTACTTC
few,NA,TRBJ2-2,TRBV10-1,CASSDMNTGELFF,TGCGCCAGCAGTGATATGAACACCGGGGAGCTGTTTTTT
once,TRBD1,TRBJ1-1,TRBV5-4,CASSYRTGGGTEAFF,TGTGCCAGCAGCTACCGGACAGGGGGAGGAACTGAAGCTTTCTTT
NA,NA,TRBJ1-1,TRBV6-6,CASSYNRLTGRTEAFF,TGTGCCAGCAGTTACAACAGGTTAACAGGGCGAACTGAAGCTTTCTTT
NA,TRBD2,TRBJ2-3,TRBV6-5,CASMAGVSTDTQYF,TGTGCCAGCATGGCGGGGGTAAGCACAGATACGCAGTATTTT
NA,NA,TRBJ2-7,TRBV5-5,CASSLDRYYEQYF,TGTGCCAGCAGCTTGGACCGCTACTACGAGCAGTACTTC
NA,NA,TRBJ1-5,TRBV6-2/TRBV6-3,CASSYPGGQPQHF,TGTGCCAGCAGTTACCCGGGGGGGCAGCCCCAGCATTTT
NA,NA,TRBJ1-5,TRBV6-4,CASSATVNQPQHF,TGTGCCAGCAGTGCGACAGTTAATCAGCCCCAGCATTTT
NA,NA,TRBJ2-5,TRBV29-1,CSVEDTGRSPETQYF,TGCAGCGTTGAAGATACTGGTAGGAGTCCGGAGACCCAGTACTTC
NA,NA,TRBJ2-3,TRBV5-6,CASSLVGSSTDTQYF,TGTGCCAGCAGCTTGGTGGGCAGTAGCACAGATACGCAGTATTTT
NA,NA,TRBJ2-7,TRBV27,CASRRDFQKYEQYF,TGTGCCAGCAGAAGGGACTTTCAAAAATACGAGCAGTACTTC
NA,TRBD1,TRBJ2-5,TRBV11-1,CASSPTGGLETQYF,TGTGCCAGCAGCCCGACAGGGGGCTTGGAGACCCAGTACTTC
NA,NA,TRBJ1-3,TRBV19,CASSIKSPNSGNTIYF,TGTGCCAGTAGTATAAAGAGCCCAAACTCTGGAAACACCATATATTTT
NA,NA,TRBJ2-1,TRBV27,CASNSVLLGGGYNEQFF,TGTGCCAGCAATTCCGTACTTCTAGGGGGGGGGTACAATGAGCAGTTCTTC
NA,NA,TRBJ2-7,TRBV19,CASSIVGVGEQYF,TGTGCCAGTAGTATAGTCGGGGTCGGCGAGCAGTACTTC
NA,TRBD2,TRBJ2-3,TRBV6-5,CASLGGTDTQYF,TGTGCCTCCCTGGGGGGGACAGATACGCAGTATTTT
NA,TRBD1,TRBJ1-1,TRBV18,CASSTLQGAYTEAFF,TGTGCCAGCTCAACCCTCCAGGGGGCTTACACTGAAGCTTTCTTT
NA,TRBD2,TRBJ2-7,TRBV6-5,CASSLTSGSYEQYF,TGTGCCAGCAGCCTGACTAGCGGGTCCTACGAGCAGTACTTC
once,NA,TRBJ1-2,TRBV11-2,CASSLRYGGYTF,TGTGCCAGCAGCTTGCGATACGGGGGCTACACCTTC